The TCR beta chain under discussion was sequenced for a study of CD4 T cell repertoires in COVID-19. Germline values: CDR1 LGHDT, CDR2 YNNKEL (reference sequence). Trimming took 5 bases from V and 2 from J; bases not matched to a gene: 3. The CDR3 loop spans 16 amino acids. This clone turned up a few times. Its antigen is undetermined. Antigen-reactive proliferating T cell lines came from CFSE-labeled cells given autologous monocytes and SARS-CoV-2 spike or nucleoprotein. Libraries were prepared by immunoSEQ multiplex PCR; TCRdb keeps only in-frame clonotypes and omits some of them. The data show over a thousand clones, with roughly 15% seen just once and just over 9.5% held by the top ten.

The rearrangement uses TRBV3-1 (or the pseudogene TRBV3-2) and TRBJ2-5, with 15 positions matching TRBD2. This sequence originates from a human donor who had COVID-19. The sample consisted of central memory CD4+ T cells, cultured in vitro, taken after recovery from COVID-19. CDR3 nucleotides: TGTGCCAGCAGCAATGGACTAGCGGGAGGGCAAGAGACCCAGTACTTC. As protein: CASSNGLAGGQETQYF.